This T cell receptor beta chain was identified in a study of CD8 T cells in Susac syndrome. The study sequenced TCR beta in blood CD8+ and CD4+ T cells. Patients with Susac syndrome met the recently defined diagnostic criteria for definite or probable disease. FACS was used to enrich TEMRA cells, whereas the CD8+ and CD4+ T cells were obtained by negative isolation. CDR1 and CDR2 (germline): SGHRS, YFSETQ. Trimming took 0 bases from V and 5 from J; bases not matched to a gene: 0. The CDR3 covers 14 residues. RNA amounts of about 0.5 to 1 ug underwent reverse transcription with random hexamers. The CDR3 of TCR beta was amplified by immunoSEQ multiplex PCR across 54 Vbeta and 13 Jbeta. TCRdb used MiXCR to reprocess the immunoSEQ multiplex PCR reads, holding one entry per CDR3 protein. The profile shows roughly 200,000 distinct CDR3 sequences, about 94% of them singletons.

Sequenced material: CD4+ T cells from PBMCs. The chain uses TRBV5-1 and TRBJ2-1, with 9 nucleotides matching TRBD2. This clonotype was obtained from a human donor with Susac syndrome. The CDR3 bases are TGCGCCAGCAGCTTGGGCGGGGGGGACAATGAGCAGTTCTTC. Its translation: CASSLGGGDNEQFF.